This TCR beta chain emerged from a study of blood T cell repertoires in COVID-19. V dropped 6 bases and J dropped 2 bases, with 14 bases sitting between them. The CDR3 runs 15 residues. Germline-derived CDR1 and CDR2 are LNHDA and SQIVND (reference sequence). TCRdb's copy holds only in-frame clones and misses some; the assay was immunoSEQ multiplex PCR. This table has roughly 220,000 clones, 80% to 90% appearing once. This TCR came from a man older than 75 with acute or convalescent COVID-19. The V and J genes are TRBV19 and TRBJ2-1; weak D call: TRBD1 (6 bases). The specimen sequenced was peripheral blood. CDR3 bases: TGTGCCAGTAGCTTCCCCGGGACACCCTACAATGAGCAGTTCTTC. This encodes CASSFPGTPYNEQFF.